The source of this T cell receptor beta chain is a study of early T cells in non-severe SARS-CoV-2 infection. Study-level background: Sequenced bulk RNA came from whole blood that was unsorted, and chains were unpaired. Study-wide findings and caveats: Matches to VDJdb favored anti-spike CD8 responses and missed private and CD4 specificities.

This clonotype came up many times. The antigen remains undetermined. Per the germline V gene, CDR1 is SGHVS and CDR2 is FNYEAQ. This CDR3 contains 18 residues. V was shortened by 5 bases and J by 1 base, with 20 bases between the two germline ends. Individual cDNA molecules received unique molecular identifiers during library preparation. TCRdb reprocessed the 5' RACE reads with MiXCR, giving one entry per CDR3 protein. The sample holds nearly 55,000 distinct CDR3 sequences, about 7.7% seen once. The sample consisted of whole blood, taken at baseline. The chain uses TRBV7-6 and TRBJ2-2; either TRBD1 or TRBD2 may supply D (5 bases each). The TCR sequence derives from an adult who was a healthcare worker with PCR-confirmed SARS-CoV-2 infection or an uninfected control (not recorded which). The CDR3 DNA follows: TGTGCCAGCAGCCGCAACCGCCCCGGGACGGGGAACACCGGGGAGCTGTTTTTT. Translating gives CASSRNRPGTGNTGELFF.